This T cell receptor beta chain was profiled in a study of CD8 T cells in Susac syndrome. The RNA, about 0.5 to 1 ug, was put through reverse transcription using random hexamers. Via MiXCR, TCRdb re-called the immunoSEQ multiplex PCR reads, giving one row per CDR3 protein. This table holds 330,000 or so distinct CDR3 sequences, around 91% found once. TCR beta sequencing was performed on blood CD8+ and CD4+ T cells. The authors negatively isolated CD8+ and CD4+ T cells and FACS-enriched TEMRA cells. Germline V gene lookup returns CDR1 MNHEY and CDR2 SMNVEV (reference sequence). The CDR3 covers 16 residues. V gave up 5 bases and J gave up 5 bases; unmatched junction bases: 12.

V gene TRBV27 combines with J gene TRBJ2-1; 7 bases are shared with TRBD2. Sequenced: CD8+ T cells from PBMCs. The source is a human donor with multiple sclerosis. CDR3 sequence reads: CASSVSAGAINNEQFF. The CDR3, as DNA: TGTGCCAGCAGTGTGAGCGCGGGAGCGATAAACAATGAGCAGTTCTTC.